These 3 T cell receptor beta chains were all obtained from the same sample, sequenced in a study of cytomegalovirus exposure and HLA in healthy donors. The PCR contained 60 Vbeta and 13 Jbeta primers. The protocol was immunoSEQ multiplex PCR, while the TCRdb copy is restricted to in-frame clones and leaves out a portion. The sample comprises around 140,000 clones, roughly 73% of which are singletons, and approximately 0.99% rests with the top ten. The source material was PBMCs. These receptors were taken from a male donor in good health and CMV-seronegative.

This rearrangement joins TRBV23-1 to TRBJ2-1; no reliable D call. TRBV23-1 carries the ORF label, with uncertain function. The ends were cut back, 6 bases at V and 6 bases at J, with 18 bases in the middle. The CDR3 length is 15 residues. CDR3 sequence reads: CASSPIVDSSNEQFF. The CDR3, as DNA: TGCGCCAGCAGCCCAATAGTTGACTCGTCCAATGAGCAGTTCTTC.

The chain employs TRBV7-3 and TRBJ2-1, with 10 positions matching TRBD2. Germline-derived CDR1 and CDR2 are SGHTA and FQGTGA. This CDR3 spans 15 amino acids. V shed 1 base, J shed 6 bases, and the junction held 3 bases outside the gene matches. CDR3 sequence reads: CASSLNSGGANEQFF. CDR3 in DNA: TGTGCCAGCAGCTTAAACAGCGGGGGGGCCAATGAGCAGTTCTTC.

The V call is TRBV29-1, the J call TRBJ1-5, with D perhaps TRBD1 (5 bases). Germline CDR1 and CDR2: SQVTM and ANQGSEA. V was clipped by 4 bases and J by 3 bases, with 13 bases between them. The CDR3 extends over 14 amino acids. Here the CDR3 DNA reads TGCAGCGTTGCTCAGGGAAGTTCCAATCAGCCCCAGCATTTT. Residues: CSVAQGSSNQPQHF.